Sequencing of this TCR beta chain was carried out in a study of blood T cells in healthy people across ages. The study, taken as a whole, reports: The recorded TCR beta diversity per million T cells decreased in a roughly linear manner with age.

Many counts were recorded for this clonotype. Antigen unknown. Then a second PCR, running about 6 to 12 cycles, was carried out with a sample-barcoded 5' primer and a J-beta primer mix. Through a template-switch adaptor with 12 random nucleotides, each cDNA molecule received a tag. CDR3-containing paired-end reads numbered at least 3 million in each sample. TCRdb fed the 5' RACE reads into MiXCR, producing one record per CDR3 protein. The data contain 800,000 to 950,000 distinct CDR3 sequences, almost 30% of them seen just once; the ten biggest clones take up 10%. Donors each provided ten milliliters of peripheral blood. Trimming took 6 bases from V and 5 from J; bases not matched to a gene: 14. This CDR3 spans 16 amino acids. The same data also went into a second study, on T cells of mothers and their children.

The chain employs TRBV12-3 or TRBV12-4 and TRBJ2-5; 8 bases are a match to TRBD2. This TCR came from a woman in her thirties or forties in good health. Material: blood. CDR3 sequence: CASSSGPGLESETQYF. The CDR3 DNA reads TGTGCCAGCAGCTCGGGTCCGGGACTAGAGTCTGAGACCCAGTACTTC.